The present TCR beta chain was sequenced within a study of cytomegalovirus exposure and HLA in healthy donors. Whole-study results and caveats: Most of the TCR beta V segments (in an earlier analysis) were productive either about 90% or about 30% of the time. Near-uniform donor sequencing depth was presumed by presence/absence analyses. Most CMV-associated TCR beta chains appeared HLA-restricted in a later analysis.

PCR amplification relied on 60 Vbeta primers (plus 13 Jbeta primers). Generated by immunoSEQ multiplex PCR, the TCRdb table keeps only in-frame clones and is missing some. The sample lists 130,000 to 150,000 clones; approximately 80% were seen once. Comments on this clone: Its specificity is unknown.

V was shortened by 3 bases and J by 8 bases, with 14 bases between the two germline ends. Germline CDR1 KGHSH, CDR2 LQKENI. The CDR3 spans 15 residues. This receptor was obtained from a man aged 35 to 55 in good health and CMV-seronegative. What was sequenced was PBMCs. This chain joins TRBV18 and TRBJ1-6; TRBD1 might be the D (5 bases). The CDR3 nucleotides are TGTGCCAGCTCACCCGGGACCGGCGGGGATTCACCCCTCCACTTT. Translation: CASSPGTGGDSPLHF.